Below are 3 T cell receptor beta chains sequenced from a single sample in a study of control samples from healthy donors and cancer patients. Sequencing was performed with immunoSEQ multiplex PCR; in TCRdb, only in-frame clones are kept and a portion is missing. The sample has 100,000 to 150,000 clones, almost 95% seen once. Sequenced material: PBMCs. The receptors were sampled from a man older than 75 with head and neck cancer.

In this sample, this clone turned up once. The chain employs TRBV5-1 and TRBJ2-7; D call uncertain. The ends were cut back, 6 bases at V and 5 bases at J, with 18 bases in the middle. The CDR3 loop spans 14 amino acids. Germline loops: CDR1 SGHRS, CDR2 YFSETQ. CDR3 DNA: TGCGCCAGCAACACCGGGTCTGGGCGGAACGAGCAGTACTTC. It specifies CASNTGSGRNEQYF.

The CDR3 loop is CATSDPGLAGGNEQFF. CDR3 DNA sequence: TGTGCCACCAGTGACCCGGGACTAGCGGGAGGCAATGAGCAGTTCTTC. J is TRBJ2-1 and V is TRBV24-1; 15 bases agree with TRBD2. J gave up 6 bases and V 4 bases, and 3 bases lay outside the gene matches. Germline assignment: CDR1 KGHDR and CDR2 SFDVKD. The CDR3 loop spans 16 amino acids.

The chain uses TRBV5-1 and TRBJ2-3; the D call may be TRBD1 or TRBD2 (5 bases each). Per the germline V gene, CDR1 is SGHRS and CDR2 is YFSETQ. The CDR3 totals 14 residues. V was shortened by 3 bases and J by 5 bases, with 13 bases between the two germline ends. The CDR3 nucleotides are TGCGCCAGCAGCTACACCCCGGGGCGAGATACGCAGTATTTT. Translating it yields CASSYTPGRDTQYF. Combining the CDR3 with reference TRBV5-1 and TRBJ2-3 gives the whole variable domain KAGVTQTPRYLIKTRGQQVTLSCSPISGHRSVSWYQQTPGQGLQFLFEYFSETQRNKGNFPGRFSGRQFSNSRSEMNVSTLELGDSALYLCASSYTPGRDTQYFGPGTRLTVL.